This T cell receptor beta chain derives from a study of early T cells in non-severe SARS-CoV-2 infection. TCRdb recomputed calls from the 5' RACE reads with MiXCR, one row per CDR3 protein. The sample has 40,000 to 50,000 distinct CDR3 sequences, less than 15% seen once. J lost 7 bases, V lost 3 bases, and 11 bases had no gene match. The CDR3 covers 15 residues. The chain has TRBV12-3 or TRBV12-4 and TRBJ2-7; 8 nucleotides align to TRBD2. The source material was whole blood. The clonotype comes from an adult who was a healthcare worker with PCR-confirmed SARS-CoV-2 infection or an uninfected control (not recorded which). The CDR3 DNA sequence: TGTGCCAGCAGTTTGAGCGGGAGTACCTTTGGGGAGCAGTACTTC. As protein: CASSLSGSTFGEQYF.